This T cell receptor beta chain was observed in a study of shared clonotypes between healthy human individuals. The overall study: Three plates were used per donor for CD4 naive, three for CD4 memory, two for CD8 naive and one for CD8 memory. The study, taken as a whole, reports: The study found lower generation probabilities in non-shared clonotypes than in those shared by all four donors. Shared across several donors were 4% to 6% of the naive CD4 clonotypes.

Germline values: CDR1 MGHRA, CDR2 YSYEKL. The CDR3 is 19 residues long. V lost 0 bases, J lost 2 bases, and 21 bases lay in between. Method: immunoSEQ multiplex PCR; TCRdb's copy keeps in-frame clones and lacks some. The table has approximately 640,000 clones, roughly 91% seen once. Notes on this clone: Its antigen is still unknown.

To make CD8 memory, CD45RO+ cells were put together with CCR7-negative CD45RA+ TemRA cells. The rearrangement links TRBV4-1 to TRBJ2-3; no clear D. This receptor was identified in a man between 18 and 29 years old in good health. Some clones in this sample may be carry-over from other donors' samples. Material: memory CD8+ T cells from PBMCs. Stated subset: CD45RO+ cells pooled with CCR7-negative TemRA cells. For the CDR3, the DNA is TGCGCCAGCAGCCAAGAAGAAACGGGCGCCTGGCAGCACACAGATACGCAGTATTTT. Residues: CASSQEETGAWQHTDTQYF.